This T cell receptor beta chain was documented in a study of shared clonotypes between healthy human individuals. Here immunoSEQ multiplex PCR was the method, and the copy in TCRdb shows in-frame clones only, minus some. The sample carries around 2,100,000 clones, over 85% recorded once. Terminally differentiated effector memory CD45RA+ cells were excluded from the naive CD8 cells, which were CD45RO-negative and positively selected for CCR7. In germline, CDR1 is SNHLY, CDR2 FYNNEI. CDR3 length: 17 residues. V dropped 5 bases and J dropped 1 base, with 17 bases sitting between them. Sequenced material: naive CD8+ T cells sorted from blood. This clonotype was sampled from a man younger than 30 in good health. The chain uses TRBV2 and TRBJ2-2, with D maybe TRBD2 (5 bases). The chain's CDR3 is CASSPLDRGWNTGELFF. The CDR3, as DNA: TGTGCCAGCAGTCCTCTTGATCGGGGATGGAACACCGGGGAGCTGTTTTTT. Using reference TRBV2 and TRBJ2-2 for the parts outside the CDR3, the full variable domain is EPEVTQTPSHQVTQMGQEVILRCVPISNHLYFYWYRQILGQKVEFLVSFYNNEISEKSEIFDDQFSVERPDGSNFTLKIRSTKLEDSAMYFCASSPLDRGWNTGELFFGEGSRLTVL.